This entry concerns a single TCR beta chain. Its binding antigen is unknown. No qualities accompany the bases; no much larger clone lies one base away. The sample comes from a study of PD-L1 blockade in urothelial cancer (dated by TCRdb to the late 2010s). Regarding the complete study: All patients started therapy in about 2014 and received atezolizumab 1,200 mg intravenously every 3 weeks. About nine tenths of the roughly 29 patients were identified as males with urothelial cancer of bladder origin, and a prior smoking history was reported by 18 of 29 patients. Blood samples gave a median of about 130,000 T cells and under 85,000 unique TCRs, with a median clonality of about 0.078. Patients had an ECOG performance status of 0 or 1 and had received between 0 and 3 prior chemotherapy regimens. Some ten patients reached durable clinical benefit, while some 21 patients did not. In the same patients, pretreatment tumors underwent whole exome sequencing and RNA sequencing in addition to TCR sequencing. Pretreatment blood TCR-seq was available for around 29 patients, at least one posttreatment blood collection was obtained for 25 or so patients, and tumor TCR-seq was available for 25 or so patients. The study was an exploratory multi-omic analysis of somatic, immune and clinical correlates of response to PD-L1 blockade with atezolizumab in urothelial cancer. Blood samples were analyzed at 3 weeks after treatment start (second dose) and at 6 weeks after treatment start. Pretreatment tumor samples, along with matched peripheral blood serially collected before and after atezolizumab treatment, were subjected to TCR sequencing. Durable clinical benefit was defined as a progression-free survival longer than 6 months, and TCR features were additionally tested against progression-free survival and overall survival.

Beyond this particular receptor, the publication reports: A pretreatment peripheral blood TCR clonality below the median was linked to improved progression-free and overall survival. Because the sample size was small (n ≈ 29) and many exploratory analyses were performed, the results are intended to be hypothesis-generating. Greater expansion of tumor-associated TCR clones in peripheral blood 3 weeks after the start of treatment was observed in patients with durable benefit (n of about 20, p = 0.022).

Synthetic TCR analog templates were spiked into each PCR so that absolute template abundance could be estimated from read counts. Using the immunoSEQ assay, TCRbeta CDR3 regions were amplified from genomic DNA with bias-controlled V and J gene primers. Rearranged TCRbeta segments were sequenced at approximately 20X coverage. Per the source publication's procedure: Clustering was used to correct sequencing errors, and CDR3s were annotated against IMGT to assign V, D and J genes. Downstream analyses used only productive TCRbeta rearrangements, leaving out any out-of-frame or stop-codon sequences. To compute clonality, Shannon entropy was normalized by the log of the number of unique productive sequences and then subtracted from one. Fisher's exact test with Benjamini-Hochberg correction, using a cutoff of adjusted p below 0.01, was how clones that differed between time points or between blood and tumor were identified. Imported from immuneACCESS, the table was reduced by TCRdb to in-frame sequences with V and J called. These copies leave out some clones; in studies compared against another copy, an unresolved V gene accounts for under half, and the cause of the remainder is not known. V and J calls and clone size are those listed in that table; D and trimming were worked out from the DNA. Counted in this sample were fewer than 85,000 clones; roughly 89% of them appeared once. The ten largest account for about 8.6% of the sample.

The CDR3 has 15 amino acids, counting the end cysteine and phenylalanine. Just CDR3 DNA is preserved here, 45 bases in frame from base 1. From V the trimming removes 1 base and from J it removes 7 bases, while the gene matches leave 7 bases of the junction unaccounted for. Taken from the germline V gene, the CDR1 and CDR2 loops are SGHRS and YFSETQ. The meaning of the sample's time point label: pretreatment peripheral blood. A total of 29 patients with locally advanced or metastatic urothelial carcinoma, treated at Memorial Sloan Kettering on a trial protocol, made up the cohort. Peripheral blood mononuclear cells were collected pretreatment and during treatment, at between 1 and 8 total time points per patient. The Qiagen DNeasy Blood extraction kit was used to purify genomic DNA from total PBMCs and tumor samples. PBMCs were collected pretreatment and during treatment, and were isolated and stored as previously described.

This TCR was sampled from a woman in her 70s with urothelial cancer. Recombination connected TRBV5-1 to TRBJ2-4; the central 8 bases match TRBD2. Here the sequenced sample was PBMCs, taken around atezolizumab (anti-PD-L1) treatment. For the CDR3, the sequence is CASSLSASGLNIQYF. The DNA sequence follows: TGCGCCAGCAGCTTGTCGGCTAGCGGGTTGAACATTCAGTACTTC.